This T cell receptor (beta chain) is from a study of blood T cell repertoires in COVID-19. Study-wide background: Samples came from the United States, Italy and Spain, spanning acute and convalescent COVID-19.

Per the original methods: Amplification of reference gene primers was used by the study to estimate nucleated cell counts. Generated by immunoSEQ multiplex PCR, the TCRdb table keeps only in-frame clones and is missing some. V and J calls and clone size are those listed in that table; D and trimming were worked out from the DNA. This table has roughly 100,000 clones, around 92% appearing once. This CDR3 comprises 15 residues. Trimming removed 1 base from V and 5 bases from J, with 15 bases in between. Per germline, CDR1 SGDLS and CDR2 YYNGEE. The sample consisted of peripheral blood. The rearrangement uses TRBV9 and TRBJ2-5, with D hard to call. The clonotype comes from a young man with acute or convalescent COVID-19. The CDR3 DNA follows: TGTGCCAGCAGCGTAAACGCGGTTCCCGCGGAGACCCAGTACTTC. Protein product: CASSVNAVPAETQYF.